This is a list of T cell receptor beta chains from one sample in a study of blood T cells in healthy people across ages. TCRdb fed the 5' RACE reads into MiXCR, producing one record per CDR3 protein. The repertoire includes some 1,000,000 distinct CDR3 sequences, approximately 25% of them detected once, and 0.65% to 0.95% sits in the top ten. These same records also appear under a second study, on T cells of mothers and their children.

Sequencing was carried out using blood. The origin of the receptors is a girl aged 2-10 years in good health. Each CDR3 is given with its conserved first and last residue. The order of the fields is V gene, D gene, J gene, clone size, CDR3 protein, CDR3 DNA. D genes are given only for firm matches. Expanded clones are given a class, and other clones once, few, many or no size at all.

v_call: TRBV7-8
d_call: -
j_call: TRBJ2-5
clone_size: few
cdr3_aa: CASSLDRNTQYF
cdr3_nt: TGTGCCAGCAGCTTAGATAGGAACACCCAGTACTTC

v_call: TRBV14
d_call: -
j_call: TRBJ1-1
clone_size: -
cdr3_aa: CASSRQKAFF
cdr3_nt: TGTGCCAGCAGCCGCCAGAAAGCTTTCTTT

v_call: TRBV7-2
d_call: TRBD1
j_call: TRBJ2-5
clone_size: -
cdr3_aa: CASSSTGERETQYF
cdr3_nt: TGTGCCAGCAGCTCGACAGGGGAACGAGAGACCCAGTACTTC

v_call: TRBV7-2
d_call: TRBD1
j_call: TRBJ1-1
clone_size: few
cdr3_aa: CASSLWRFAQGAGEAFF
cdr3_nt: TGTGCCAGCAGCTTATGGAGGTTTGCGCAGGGGGCTGGTGAAGCTTTCTTT

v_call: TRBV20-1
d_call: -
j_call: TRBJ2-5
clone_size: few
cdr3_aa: CSARSPDLDQETQYF
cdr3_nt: TGCAGTGCTAGATCGCCCGACTTAGACCAAGAGACCCAGTACTTC

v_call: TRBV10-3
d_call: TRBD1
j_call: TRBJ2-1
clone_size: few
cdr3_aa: CAISEIEQGAYNEQFF
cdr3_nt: TGTGCCATCAGTGAGATAGAACAGGGGGCCTACAATGAGCAGTTCTTC

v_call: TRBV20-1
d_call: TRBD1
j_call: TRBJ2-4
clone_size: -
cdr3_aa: CSARDSAGGVRNIQYF
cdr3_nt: TGCAGTGCTAGAGATTCGGCAGGGGGCGTACGAAACATTCAGTACTTC

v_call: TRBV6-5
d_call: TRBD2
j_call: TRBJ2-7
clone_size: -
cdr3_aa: CASSYSRLADSYEQYF
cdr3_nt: TGTGCCAGCAGTTATTCGAGACTAGCCGACTCCTACGAGCAGTACTTC

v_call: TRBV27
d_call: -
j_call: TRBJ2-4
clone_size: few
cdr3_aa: CASSGLSTAKNIQYF
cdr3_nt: TGTGCCAGCAGTGGACTAAGTACGGCCAAAAACATTCAGTACTTC

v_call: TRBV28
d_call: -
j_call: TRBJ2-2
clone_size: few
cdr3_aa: CASSLDMAREELFF
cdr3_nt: TGTGCCAGCAGTTTAGATATGGCGAGGGAGGAGCTGTTTTTT

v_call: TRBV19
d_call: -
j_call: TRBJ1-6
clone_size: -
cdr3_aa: CASSMWGETDSPLHF
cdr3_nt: TGTGCCAGTAGTATGTGGGGGGAAACGGATTCACCCCTCCACTTT

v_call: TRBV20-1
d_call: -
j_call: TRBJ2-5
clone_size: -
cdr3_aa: CSARMPGETQYF
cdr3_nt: TGCAGTGCTAGAATGCCGGGGGAGACCCAGTACTTC

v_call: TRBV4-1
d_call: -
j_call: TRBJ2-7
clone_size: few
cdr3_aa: CASSYIQGAYEQYF
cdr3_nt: TGCGCCAGCAGTTATATACAGGGAGCCTACGAGCAGTACTTC

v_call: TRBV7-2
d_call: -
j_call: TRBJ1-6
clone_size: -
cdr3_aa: CASNFWGVRNSPLHF
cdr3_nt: TGTGCCAGCAACTTCTGGGGGGTTCGAAATTCACCCCTCCACTTT

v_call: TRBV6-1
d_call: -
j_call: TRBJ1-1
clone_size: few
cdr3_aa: CATGAWGTEAFF
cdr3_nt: TGTGCCACCGGAGCGTGGGGCACTGAAGCTTTCTTT

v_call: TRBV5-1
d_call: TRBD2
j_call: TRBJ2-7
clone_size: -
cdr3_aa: CASSLKLAGVYEQYF
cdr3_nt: TGCGCCAGCAGCTTAAAACTAGCGGGAGTCTACGAGCAGTACTTC

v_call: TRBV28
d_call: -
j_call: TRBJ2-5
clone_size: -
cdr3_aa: CPQLASLETQYF
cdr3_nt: TGTCCCCAATTGGCTAGCTTGGAGACCCAGTACTTC

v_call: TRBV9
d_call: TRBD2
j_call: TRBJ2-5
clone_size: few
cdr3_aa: CASSVIGTSGVRETQYF
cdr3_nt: TGTGCCAGCAGCGTAATCGGGACTAGCGGGGTGCGGGAGACCCAGTACTTC

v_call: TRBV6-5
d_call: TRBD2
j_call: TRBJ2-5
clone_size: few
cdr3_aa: CASSSSRSAGQETQYF
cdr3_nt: TGTGCCAGCAGTTCAAGTAGGTCAGCGGGACAAGAGACCCAGTACTTC

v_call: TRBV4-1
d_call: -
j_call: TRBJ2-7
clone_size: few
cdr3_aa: CASRPTDPTAEQYF
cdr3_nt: TGCGCCAGCAGACCGACCGATCCTACCGCCGAGCAGTACTTC

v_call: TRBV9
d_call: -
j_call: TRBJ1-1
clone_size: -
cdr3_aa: CASSVGVVNTEAFF
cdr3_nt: TGTGCCAGCAGCGTAGGGGTCGTGAACACTGAAGCTTTCTTT

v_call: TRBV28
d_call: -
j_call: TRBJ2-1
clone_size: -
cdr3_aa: CASSLGAGLPYNEQFF
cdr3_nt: TGTGCCAGCAGTCTAGGGGCAGGGCTTCCCTACAATGAGCAGTTCTTC

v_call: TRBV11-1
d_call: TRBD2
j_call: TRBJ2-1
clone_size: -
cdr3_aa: CASSHLPVLAGGGNEQFF
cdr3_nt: TGTGCCAGCAGCCATCTCCCTGTACTAGCGGGAGGGGGCAATGAGCAGTTCTTC

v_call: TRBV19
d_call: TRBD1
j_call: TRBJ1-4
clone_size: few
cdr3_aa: CASSIGGQPNEKLFF
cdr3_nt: TGTGCCAGTAGTATTGGGGGACAGCCGAATGAAAAACTGTTTTTT

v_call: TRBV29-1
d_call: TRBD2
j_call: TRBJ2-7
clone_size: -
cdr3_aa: CSVPPGTKSYEQYF
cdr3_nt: TGCAGCGTACCTCCCGGGACTAAATCCTACGAGCAGTACTTC

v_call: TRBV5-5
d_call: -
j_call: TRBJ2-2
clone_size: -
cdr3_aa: CASSLRMNTGELFF
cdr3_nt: TGTGCCAGCAGCTTGAGAATGAACACCGGGGAGCTGTTTTTT

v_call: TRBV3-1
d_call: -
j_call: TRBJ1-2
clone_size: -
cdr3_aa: CASSQGERGGYTF
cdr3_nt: TGTGCCAGCAGCCAGGGAGAAAGGGGAGGCTACACCTTC

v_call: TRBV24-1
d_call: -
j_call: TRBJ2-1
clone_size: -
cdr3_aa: CATSDSGLPEGQFF
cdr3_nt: TGTGCCACCAGTGATTCGGGACTCCCTGAAGGGCAGTTCTTC

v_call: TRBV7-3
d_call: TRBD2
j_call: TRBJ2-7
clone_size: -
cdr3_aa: CASSLGGTSDEQYF
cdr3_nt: TGTGCCAGCAGCTTAGGGGGGACTAGTGACGAGCAGTACTTC

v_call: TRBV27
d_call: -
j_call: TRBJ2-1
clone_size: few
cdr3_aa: CATRGLSNEQFF
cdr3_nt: TGTGCCACGCGGGGACTTTCTAATGAGCAGTTCTTC

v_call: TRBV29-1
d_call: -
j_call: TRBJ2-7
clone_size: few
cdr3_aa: CSVLVGEDYEQYF
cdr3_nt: TGCAGCGTCCTGGTGGGAGAGGACTACGAGCAGTACTTC

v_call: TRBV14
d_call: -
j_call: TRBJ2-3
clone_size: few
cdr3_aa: CASSQVPGEETDTQYF
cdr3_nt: TGTGCCAGCAGCCAAGTCCCAGGGGAAGAGACAGATACGCAGTATTTT